The next 11 T cell receptor beta chains were all read from a single sample in a study of blood T cells in healthy people across ages. Primed by a sample-barcoded 5' primer and a J-beta primer mix, a second PCR proceeded for roughly 7 to 11 cycles. TCRdb re-called the 5' RACE reads with MiXCR, one entry per CDR3 protein. The sample lists some 900,000 distinct CDR3 sequences, roughly 52% occurring once. The specimen was blood. All receptors derive from a man aged 25-40 years in good health.

This chain uses TRBV4-1 with TRBJ2-3; TRBD2 matches 13 bases. Germline V CDR1 and CDR2: MGHRA, YSYEKL. J was trimmed by 6 bases and V by 2 bases; bases with no gene match: 14. There are 19 residues in the CDR3. DNA of the CDR3: TGCGCCAGCAGCCAACAGACTAGCGGGGGGCCTCGCCCTCCCGATACGCAGTATTTT. This encodes CASSQQTSGGPRPPDTQYF.

This sequence joins TRBV6-5 and TRBJ2-7, with D possibly called TRBD1 or TRBD2 (6 bases each). V lost 2 bases, J lost 0 bases, and 14 bases lay in between. Germline values: CDR1 MNHEY, CDR2 SVGAGI. The CDR3 totals 16 residues. Here the CDR3 DNA reads TGTGCCAGCAGTTACAGCAGGGGAGGAAGCTCCTACGAGCAGTACTTC. Its translation: CASSYSRGGSSYEQYF.

CDR3 coding DNA: TGCAGCGTTTCTTGGGAAGGCTACGAGCAGTACTTC. This gives the protein CSVSWEGYEQYF. The chain has TRBV29-1 and TRBJ2-7, with D hard to call. CDR1 is SQVTM, CDR2 ANQGSEA, per germline. Between the trimmed V and J ends, which lost 5 bases and 3 bases, there was a span of 11 bases. This CDR3 region has 12 residues.

This clonotype was observed at least ten times. The J gene is TRBJ2-5, the V gene TRBV20-1; D perhaps matches TRBD1 (5 bases). Germline values: CDR1 DFQATT, CDR2 SNEGSKA (reference sequence). The CDR3 consists of 13 residues. Deletions cut 0 bases from V and 2 bases from J, with 7 bases between. This CDR3 is CSARDYRQETQYF. CDR3 nucleotide sequence: TGCAGTGCTAGAGATTACAGGCAAGAGACCCAGTACTTC.

This chain joins TRBV6-6 and TRBJ2-3; 11 nucleotides align to TRBD2. Per the germline V gene, CDR1 is MNHNY and CDR2 is SVGAGI (reference sequence). The CDR3 is 17 amino acids. V shed 6 bases, J shed 2 bases, and the junction held 10 bases outside the gene matches. In DNA form, the CDR3 reads TGTGCCAGCAGCTCTACTAGCGGGGGATACCACACAGATACGCAGTATTTT. The encoded protein is CASSSTSGGYHTDTQYF.

The chain is built from TRBV4-3 and TRBJ2-4; D gene unclear. With the DNA end fitting TRBJ2-7 better, the J assignment may be wrong. The CDR3 covers 15 residues. Germline V gene data show CDR1 as LGHNA and CDR2 as YSLEER. The CDR3 DNA reads TGCGCCAGCAGCCAAGATGCGGATAACCCCTACGAGCAGTACTTC. This sequence encodes CASSQDADNPYEQYF.

About this clonotype: Relative to the germline gene, one junction end is altered; a read error may explain this. The J gene is TRBJ1-6, the V gene TRBV28, with 10 bases fitting TRBD1. This CDR3 region has 16 residues. Germline-derived CDR1 and CDR2 are MDHEN and SYDVKM. The CDR3 region has the DNA TGTGCCAGCAGGACAGGGGGCGCCTCCCATAATTCACCCCTCCACTTT. Its translation is CASRTGGASHNSPLHF.

This clonotype was counted a few times. The V gene is TRBV27, the J gene TRBJ2-1; unclear D gene. The germline gives CDR1 MNHEY, CDR2 SMNVEV (reference sequence). The CDR3 contains 15 residues. V dropped 11 bases and J dropped 0 bases, with 17 bases sitting between them. CDR3 bases: TGTGCCCGATCGGGCCCGTTAACCTCCTACAATGAGCAGTTCTTC. Protein: CARSGPLTSYNEQFF.

The J gene is TRBJ2-7, the V gene TRBV2, with no clear D. There are 16 residues in the CDR3. V was cut by 1 base and J by 3 bases, with 16 bases left in between. Germline V gene lookup returns CDR1 SNHLY and CDR2 FYNNEI. CDR3 DNA sequence: TGTGCCAGCAGTGAAGGCCCCACAAGTGGAAACTACGAGCAGTACTTC. It encodes CASSEGPTSGNYEQYF.

This clonotype has just a few counts. The chain combines TRBV5-1 with TRBJ1-1; unclear D gene. Per the germline V gene, CDR1 is SGHRS and CDR2 is YFSETQ. V was cut by 4 bases and J by 3 bases, with 10 bases left in between. The CDR3 is made up of 13 amino acids. This chain's CDR3 is CASSIGRDTEAFF. The CDR3, as DNA: TGCGCCAGCAGCATTGGACGGGACACTGAAGCTTTCTTT.

V usage is TRBV7-2 and J usage is TRBJ2-7, with D unresolved. The germline V and J ends were trimmed by 2 bases and 6 bases, with 8 bases remaining between them. The CDR3 is 12 residues long. Germline-derived CDR1 and CDR2 are SGHTA and FQGNSA. CDR3 sequence: CASSLRQIEQYF. CDR3 nucleotides: TGTGCCAGCAGCTTACGGCAAATCGAGCAGTACTTC.